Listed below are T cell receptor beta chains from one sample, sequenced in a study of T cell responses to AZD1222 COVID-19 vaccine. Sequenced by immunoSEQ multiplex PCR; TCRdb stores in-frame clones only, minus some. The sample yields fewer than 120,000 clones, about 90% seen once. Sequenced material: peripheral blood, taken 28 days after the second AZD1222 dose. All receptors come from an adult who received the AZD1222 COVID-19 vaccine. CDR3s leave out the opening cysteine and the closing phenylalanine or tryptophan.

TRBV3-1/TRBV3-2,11,ASTLGHAYEQY
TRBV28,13,ASSLPGTLQYEQY
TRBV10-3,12,AISADRVGTEAF
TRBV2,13,ASRQTGGNDSPLH
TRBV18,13,ASSKTGTPNQPQH
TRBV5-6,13,ASSLLGQLTDTQY
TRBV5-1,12,ASSLDSGNNEQF
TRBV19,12,ASSPPTGIYGYT
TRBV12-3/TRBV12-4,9,ASSLLEEQY
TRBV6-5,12,ASSPGLGNTEAF
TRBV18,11,ASSLGTEETQY
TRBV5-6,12,ASSPGGWGTEAF
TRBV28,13,ASRPRRSGANVLT
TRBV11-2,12,ASSLSRGPGELF
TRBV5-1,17,ASSLARGGRRVSADTQY
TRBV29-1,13,SVEDVVEGREKLF
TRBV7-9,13,ASSTVMGSGNTIY
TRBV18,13,ASSPREGDADTQY
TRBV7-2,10,ASSPSNQPQH
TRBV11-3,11,ASSLMANTEAF
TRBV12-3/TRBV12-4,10,ASSSMGQPQH
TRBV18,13,ASSPGDRVVTEAF
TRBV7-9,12,ASREGVRRGGYT
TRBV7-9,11,ASSPGTQYGYT
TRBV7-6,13,ASGRSGGQTDTQY
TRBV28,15,ASTPSGQGLMNQPQH
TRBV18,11,ASSPRQQETQY